These 8 T cell receptor beta chains share one sample of origin, sequenced in a study of cytomegalovirus exposure and HLA in healthy donors (dated 2017 in TCRdb). Library method: the immunoSEQ multiplex PCR assay. For the multiplex PCR, a mixture combining 60 forward primers for TCR Vbeta segments and 13 reverse primers for TCR Jbeta segments was used. This immuneACCESS table, as held by TCRdb, lists in-frame sequences with V and J called but not all clones. Of the missing ones, under half trace to an unresolved V gene in checked studies; the others have no known cause. Counted in this sample were some 150,000 clones; about three quarters of them appeared once. The ten most abundant clones make up 3% of the sample. The sample taken for sequencing was PBMCs. The receptors were sampled from a middle-aged man in good health and CMV-seropositive.

A remark on this clone: A read error may produce the germline difference seen at one junction end. The genes are TRBV7-9 and TRBJ2-5, with D uncertain. Germline-derived CDR1 and CDR2 are SEHNR and FQNEAQ (reference sequence). The CDR3 spans 13 residues. The CDR3 nucleotides read TGTGCCAGCAGCTTTCCAGCGAAAGAGGCCCAGTACTTC. Amino acid sequence: CASSFPAKEAQYF.

The V call is TRBV7-7, the J call TRBJ2-2, with D unresolved. Germline CDR1 SSHAT, CDR2 FNYEAQ (reference sequence). Trimming left V 3 bases short and J 5 bases short, with 10 bases between. The CDR3 sequence is 14 residues long. This CDR3 reads CASSLRGGTGELFF. CDR3 nucleotides: TGTGCCAGCAGCTTGCGCGGTGGGACCGGGGAGCTGTTTTTT.

The chain carries TRBV19 and TRBJ2-1; a weak D match, TRBD1 (6 bases). Germline V CDR1 and CDR2: LNHDA, SQIVND (reference sequence). The CDR3 is 14 residues long. With 4 bases removed from V and 4 bases from J, the gap between germline ends came to 11 bases. The CDR3: CASSTGAFYNEQFF. The CDR3 DNA reads TGTGCCAGTAGTACAGGGGCCTTTTACAATGAGCAGTTCTTC.

This chain connects TRBV5-4 to TRBJ2-1; no reliable D call. Trimming took off 1 base at V and 7 bases at J, with 9 bases between the two ends. Looked up from germline, CDR1 is SGHNT and CDR2 is YYREEE (reference sequence). The CDR3 spans 13 residues. CDR3 sequence reads: CASSLYAGNEQFF. The DNA for the CDR3 is TGTGCCAGCAGCTTGTATGCCGGGAATGAGCAGTTCTTC. Variable domain in full (rest from reference TRBV5-4 and TRBJ2-1): ETGVTQSPTHLIKTRGQQVTLRCSSQSGHNTVSWYQQALGQGPQFIFQYYREEENGRGNFPPRFSGLQFPNYSSELNVNALELDDSALYLCASSLYAGNEQFFGPGTRLTVL.

The V call is TRBV30, the J call TRBJ1-1; D unclear. Trimming took 3 bases from V and 3 from J, leaving 11 bases between them. The CDR3 totals 13 residues. Germline V gene sequence: CDR1 GTSNPN, CDR2 SVGIG (reference sequence). CDR3 amino acids: CAWRGRVDTEAFF. The CDR3 region has the DNA TGTGCCTGGAGGGGGAGGGTGGACACTGAAGCTTTCTTT.

This chain uses TRBV27 with TRBJ1-2; D is ambiguous. Germline V gene sequence: CDR1 MNHEY, CDR2 SMNVEV (reference sequence). CDR3 length: 15 residues. Trimming left V 4 bases short and J 2 bases short, with 14 bases between. CDR3 in amino acids: CASSSSLLGNYGYTF. The CDR3, as DNA: TGTGCCAGCAGTTCTTCCCTGTTGGGCAACTATGGCTACACCTTC.

CDR3 coding DNA: TGTGCCATCAGTGGTTGGGGCGGACAAGAGACCCAGTACTTC. Amino acids: CAISGWGGQETQYF. The V and J genes are TRBV10-3 and TRBJ2-5; the D gene is possibly TRBD1 (5 bases). CDR3 length equals 14 residues. The germline CDR1 and CDR2 sequences are ENHRY and SYGVKD. Trimming stripped 4 bases from V and 2 bases from J, with 11 bases between.

This clone was observed a single time. This rearrangement joins TRBV9 to TRBJ2-7; TRBD2 matches at 7 bases. Per the germline V gene, CDR1 is SGDLS and CDR2 is YYNGEE. CDR3 length: 15 amino acids. J gave up 7 bases and V 0 bases, and 10 bases lay outside the gene matches. The CDR3 reads CASSVAGGRVGEQYF. As DNA, the CDR3 is TGTGCCAGCAGCGTAGCTGGTGGGAGGGTCGGTGAGCAGTACTTC.